The clone carrying this TCR beta chain has at least ten counts. Both iRepertoire HTBI primers and Arm-PCR of CDR3 regions were used to build the TCR beta libraries. One entry per CDR3 protein results from TCRdb running MiXCR on the multiplex PCR reads. The profile shows some 240,000 distinct CDR3 sequences, roughly 19% of them singletons. Germline lookup yields CDR1 KGHDR and CDR2 SFDVKD. V was clipped by 4 bases and J by 1 base; unmatched bases: 7. The CDR3 is 17 residues long. This sample is drawn from a study of regulatory T cells in long-lasting Graves disease. Noted time point: newly diagnosed GD, antithyroid drugs for less than 3 months. PBMC-derived RNA was used for the TCR library. These same data were also listed under a study on T cells in Graves' hyperthyroidism and ophthalmopathy. From that report: Each diagnosis drew on symptoms, thyroxine, TRAb, thyroid ultrasound and orbital computed tomography findings. The HTBI primer set drove a first-round RT-PCR of the TCR CDR3. The blood repertoire included most of the expanded thyroid clonotypes above 0.001.

This rearrangement joins TRBV24-1 to TRBJ2-1, with 9 bases lining up with TRBD2. This sequence was found in a woman aged 25 to 45 with Graves disease. Here the sequenced sample was peripheral blood mononuclear cells (PBMCs), taken at new diagnosis, from a patient treated with antithyroid drugs. CDR3 nucleotides: TGTGCCACCAGTGAAAGCGGGGGGCGGGCGTCCTACAATGAGCAGTTCTTC. Residues: CATSESGGRASYNEQFF.